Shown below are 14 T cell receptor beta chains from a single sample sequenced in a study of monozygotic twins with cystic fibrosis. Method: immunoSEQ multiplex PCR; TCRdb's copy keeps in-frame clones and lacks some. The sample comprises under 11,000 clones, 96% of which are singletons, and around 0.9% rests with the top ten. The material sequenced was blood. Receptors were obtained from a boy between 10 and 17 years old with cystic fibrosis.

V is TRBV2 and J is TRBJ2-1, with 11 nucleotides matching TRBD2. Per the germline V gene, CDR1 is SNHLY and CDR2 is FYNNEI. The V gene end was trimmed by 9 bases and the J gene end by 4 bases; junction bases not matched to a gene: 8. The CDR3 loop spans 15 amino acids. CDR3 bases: TGTGCCAGACAAACCGGGACTAGCGGTTACAATGAGCAGTTCTTC. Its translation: CARQTGTSGYNEQFF.

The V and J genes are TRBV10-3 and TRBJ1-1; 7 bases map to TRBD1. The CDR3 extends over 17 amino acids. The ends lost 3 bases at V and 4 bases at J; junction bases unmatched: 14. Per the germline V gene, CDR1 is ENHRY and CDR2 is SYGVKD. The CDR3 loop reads CAISEFGQAKGGTEAFF. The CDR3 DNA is TGTGCCATCAGTGAATTCGGACAGGCAAAGGGGGGCACTGAAGCTTTCTTT.

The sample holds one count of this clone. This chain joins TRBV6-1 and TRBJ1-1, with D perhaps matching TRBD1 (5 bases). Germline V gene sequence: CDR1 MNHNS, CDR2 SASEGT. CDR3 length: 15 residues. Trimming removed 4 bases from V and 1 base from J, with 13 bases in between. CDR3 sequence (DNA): TGTGCCAGCAGTGTCTGGGGGACGGAGAACACTGAAGCTTTCTTT. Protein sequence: CASSVWGTENTEAFF.

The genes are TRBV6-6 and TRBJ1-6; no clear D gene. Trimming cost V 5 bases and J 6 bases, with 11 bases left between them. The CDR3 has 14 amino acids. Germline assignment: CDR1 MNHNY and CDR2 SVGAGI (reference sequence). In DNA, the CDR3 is TGTGCCAGCAGTCAGGTCCCAACTAATTCACCCCTCCACTTT. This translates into CASSQVPTNSPLHF.

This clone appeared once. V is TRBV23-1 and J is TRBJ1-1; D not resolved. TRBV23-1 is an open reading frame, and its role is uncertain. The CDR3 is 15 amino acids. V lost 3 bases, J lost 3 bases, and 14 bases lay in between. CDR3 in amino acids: CASSHGPGTHTEAFF. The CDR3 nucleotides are TGCGCCAGCAGTCATGGTCCAGGCACCCACACTGAAGCTTTCTTT.

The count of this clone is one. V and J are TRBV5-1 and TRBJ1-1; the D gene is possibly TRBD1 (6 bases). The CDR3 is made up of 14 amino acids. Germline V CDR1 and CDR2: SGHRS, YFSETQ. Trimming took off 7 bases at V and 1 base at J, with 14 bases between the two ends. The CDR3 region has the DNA TGCGCCAGCGGGACGACAGGAAGGAACACTGAAGCTTTCTTT. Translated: CASGTTGRNTEAFF. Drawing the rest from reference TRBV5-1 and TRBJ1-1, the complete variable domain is KAGVTQTPRYLIKTRGQQVTLSCSPISGHRSVSWYQQTPGQGLQFLFEYFSETQRNKGNFPGRFSGRQFSNSRSEMNVSTLELGDSALYLCASGTTGRNTEAFFGQGTRLTVV.

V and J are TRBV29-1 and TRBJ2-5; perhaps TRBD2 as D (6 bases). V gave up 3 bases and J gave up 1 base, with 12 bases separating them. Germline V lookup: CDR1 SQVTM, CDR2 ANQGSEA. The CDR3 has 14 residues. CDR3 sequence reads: CSVDPPTSQETQYF. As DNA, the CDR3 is TGCAGCGTTGACCCCCCGACTAGCCAAGAGACCCAGTACTTC.

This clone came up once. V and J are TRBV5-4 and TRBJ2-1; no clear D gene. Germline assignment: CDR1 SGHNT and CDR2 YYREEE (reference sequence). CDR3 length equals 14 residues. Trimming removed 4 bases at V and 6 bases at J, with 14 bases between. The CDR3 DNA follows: TGTGCCAGCAGCCCGGGCGGCACCGTCAATGAGCAGTTCTTC. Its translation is CASSPGGTVNEQFF.

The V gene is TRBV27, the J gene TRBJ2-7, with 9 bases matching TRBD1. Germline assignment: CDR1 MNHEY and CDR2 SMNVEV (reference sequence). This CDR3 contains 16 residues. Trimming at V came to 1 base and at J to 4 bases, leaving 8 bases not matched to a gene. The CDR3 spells CASSLLAGQGIYEQYF. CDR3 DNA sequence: TGTGCCAGCAGTTTATTGGCCGGACAGGGGATATACGAGCAGTACTTC.

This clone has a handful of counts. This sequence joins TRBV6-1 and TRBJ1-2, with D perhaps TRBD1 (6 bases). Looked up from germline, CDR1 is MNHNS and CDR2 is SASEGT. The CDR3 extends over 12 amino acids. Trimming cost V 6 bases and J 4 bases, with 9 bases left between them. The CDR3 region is CASSETGYGYTF. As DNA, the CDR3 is TGTGCCAGCAGCGAGACAGGCTATGGCTACACCTTC.

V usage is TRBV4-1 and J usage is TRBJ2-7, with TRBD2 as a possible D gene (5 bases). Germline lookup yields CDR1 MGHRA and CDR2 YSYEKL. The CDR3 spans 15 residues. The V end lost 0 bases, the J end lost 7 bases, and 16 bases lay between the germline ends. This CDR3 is CASSQEGMDTGEQYF. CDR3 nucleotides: TGCGCCAGCAGCCAAGAGGGTATGGATACGGGGGAGCAGTACTTC.

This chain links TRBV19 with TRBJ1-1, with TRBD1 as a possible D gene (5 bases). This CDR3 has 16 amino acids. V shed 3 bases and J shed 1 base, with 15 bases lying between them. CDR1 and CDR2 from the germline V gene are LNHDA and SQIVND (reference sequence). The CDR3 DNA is TGTGCCAGTAGTATCCCCAGGGACTTTCAGAACACTGAAGCTTTCTTT. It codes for CASSIPRDFQNTEAFF.

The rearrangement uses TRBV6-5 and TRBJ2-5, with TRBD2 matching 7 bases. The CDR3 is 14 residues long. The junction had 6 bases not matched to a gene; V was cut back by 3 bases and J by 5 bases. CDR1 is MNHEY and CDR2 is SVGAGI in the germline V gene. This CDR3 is CASSYMRGSETQYF. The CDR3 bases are TGTGCCAGCAGTTATATGCGCGGGAGTGAGACCCAGTACTTC.

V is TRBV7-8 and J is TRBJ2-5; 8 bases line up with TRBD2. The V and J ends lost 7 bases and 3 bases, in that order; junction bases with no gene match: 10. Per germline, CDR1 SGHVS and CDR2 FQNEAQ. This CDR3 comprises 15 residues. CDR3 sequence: CASMVLAGYKETQYF. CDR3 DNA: TGTGCCAGCATGGTGCTAGCGGGTTACAAAGAGACCCAGTACTTC. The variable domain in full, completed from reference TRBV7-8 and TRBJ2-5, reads GAGVSQSPRYKVAKRGQDVALRCDPISGHVSLFWYQQALGQGPEFLTYFQNEAQLDKSGLPSDRFFAERPEGSVSTLKIQRTQQEDSAVYLCASMVLAGYKETQYFGPGTRLLVL.